The clone carrying this T cell receptor (beta chain) has just a few counts. Only in-frame clones appear in the TCRdb table, and some are missing; sequencing was by immunoSEQ multiplex PCR. This table holds around 400,000 clones, 87% found once. Seattle patients were enrolled while actively infected and followed longitudinally. This record comes from a study of blood T cell repertoires in COVID-19. Whole-study context: Samples representing acute and convalescent COVID-19 were sourced from the United States, Italy and Spain. T cells, B-cell-depleted T cells, or PBMCs supplied cDNA or gDNA.

The germline V gene encodes CDR1 KGHSH and CDR2 LQKENI. The CDR3 is made up of 15 amino acids. The V end lost 3 bases, the J end lost 5 bases, and 16 bases lay between the germline ends. The chain links TRBV18 to TRBJ1-1; perhaps TRBD1 as D (5 bases). What was sequenced was peripheral blood. This clonotype was sampled from a woman in her sixties or seventies with COVID-19, enrolled during active disease. CDR3 protein: CASSPQAQKGTEAFF. CDR3 bases: TGTGCCAGCTCACCTCAAGCCCAGAAGGGGACTGAAGCTTTCTTT. The full variable domain, its missing parts supplied by reference TRBV18 and TRBJ1-1, is NAGVMQNPRHLVRRRGQEARLRCSPMKGHSHVYWYRQLPEEGLKFMVYLQKENIIDESGMPKERFSAEFPKEGPSILRIQQVVRGDSAAYFCASSPQAQKGTEAFFGQGTRLTVV.